This entry lists 31 T cell receptor beta chains sequenced from one sample in a study of blood T cell repertoires in COVID-19. TCRdb's table, derived via immunoSEQ multiplex PCR, lists solely in-frame clones and lacks some. The sample yields fewer than 250,000 clones, about 87% seen once. Material: peripheral blood. The source is a man in his 70s with acute or convalescent COVID-19.

The chain combines TRBV7-2 with TRBJ2-7; 8 bases are shared with TRBD1. The J segment lost 9 bases and the V segment lost 3 bases, leaving 10 bases of the junction unmatched. This CDR3 comprises 14 residues. Germline lookup yields CDR1 SGHTA and CDR2 FQGNSA. This CDR3 is CASSLVGQDSGQYF. The CDR3 DNA is TGTGCCAGCAGCTTGGTGGGACAGGACAGTGGGCAGTACTTC.

The V call is TRBV11-2, the J call TRBJ2-7, with D possibly matching TRBD1 (8 bases). The length of the CDR3 is 16 residues. The V gene's germline CDR1 is SGHAT and CDR2 FQNNGV. Trimming took 1 base from V and 3 from J, leaving 16 bases between them. The CDR3 is CASSLGGGQVNYEQYF. The CDR3 region has the DNA TGTGCCAGCAGCTTAGGCGGGGGACAGGTCAACTACGAGCAGTACTTC.

This clone was seen just once. The chain couples TRBV5-1 to TRBJ2-1, with 7 bases identical to TRBD1. The CDR3 loop spans 18 amino acids. With 3 bases clipped from V and 1 base from J, the junction kept 13 bases outside the gene matches. Germline CDR1 SGHRS, CDR2 YFSETQ. CDR3 loop: CASSWGQAGGRSYNEQFF. CDR3 in DNA: TGCGCCAGCAGCTGGGGACAAGCAGGGGGTAGATCCTACAATGAGCAGTTCTTC.

The genes are TRBV19 and TRBJ1-1, with a tentative D call TRBD1 (6 bases). Germline-derived CDR1 and CDR2 are LNHDA and SQIVND (reference sequence). Trimming took 7 bases from V and 4 from J, leaving 25 bases between them. The CDR3 length is 17 residues. CDR3 amino acids: CASIGRYSKQGSTEAFF. The DNA for the CDR3 is TGTGCCAGTATTGGGAGATATTCGAAACAGGGAAGCACTGAAGCTTTCTTT.

J is TRBJ1-1 and V is TRBV5-6, with 7 positions matching TRBD1. CDR1 SGHDT and CDR2 YYEEEE come from the germline V gene. V gave up 3 bases and J gave up 7 bases; unmatched junction bases: 15. CDR3 length equals 16 residues. The DNA for the CDR3 is TGTGCCAGCAGCTCCCGGGACAGAGGGGAACCAGGTGAAGCTTTCTTT. This codes for CASSSRDRGEPGEAFF. The whole variable domain, filled in from reference TRBV5-6 and TRBJ1-1, reads DAGVTQSPTHLIKTRGQQVTLRCSPKSGHDTVSWYQQALGQGPQFIFQYYEEEERQRGNFPDRFSGHQFPNYSSELNVNALLLGDSALYLCASSSRDRGEPGEAFFGQGTRLTVV.

The chain joins TRBV2 to TRBJ2-5; 11 bases map to TRBD2. With V trimmed by 2 bases and J by 4 bases, 6 bases remained unmatched. CDR1 and CDR2 from the germline V gene are SNHLY and FYNNEI. This CDR3 has 16 residues. CDR3 amino acids: CASSERTSGYSETQYF. CDR3 bases: TGTGCCAGCAGTGAACGGACTAGCGGGTATTCAGAGACCCAGTACTTC.

This clone was seen just once. CDR3 DNA sequence: TGTGCCATCAGTGAAAGGACAGGGGGCGGGAACTATGGCTACACCTTC. Translating it yields CAISERTGGGNYGYTF. The chain has TRBV10-3 and TRBJ1-2; the match to TRBD1 covers 11 bases. CDR3 size: 16 residues. The V gene end was trimmed by 3 bases and the J gene end by 2 bases; junction bases not matched to a gene: 5. Looked up from germline, CDR1 is ENHRY and CDR2 is SYGVKD.

J is TRBJ2-7 and V is TRBV4-2, with TRBD2 matching 10 bases. Germline CDR1 reads LGHNA; CDR2 reads YNFKEQ. Unmatched junction bases numbered 17, after V lost 7 bases and J lost 5 bases. This CDR3 comprises 17 residues. CDR3 in DNA: TGTGCCAGCACCCCAAGTGCTTCTAGCGGGAGCTACAACGAGCAGTACTTC. It is translated as CASTPSASSGSYNEQYF.

The rearrangement joins TRBV28 to TRBJ2-5; TRBD1 matches at 7 bases. The V segment lost 6 bases and the J segment 5 bases; nucleotides outside the gene matches: 12. CDR1 and CDR2 from the germline V gene are MDHEN and SYDVKM. This CDR3 is built from 15 residues. The CDR3 reads CASRADRVLRETQYF. CDR3 DNA sequence: TGTGCCAGCAGGGCTGACAGGGTGCTTCGGGAGACCCAGTACTTC.

V gene TRBV5-4 combines with J gene TRBJ2-1; the match to TRBD2 covers 14 bases. Per the germline V gene, CDR1 is SGHNT and CDR2 is YYREEE (reference sequence). The CDR3 has 15 residues. V lost 3 bases and J lost 7; bases outside the gene matches: 3. The CDR3 region is CASSSGTSGRNEQFF. Written as DNA, the CDR3 is TGTGCCAGCAGCTCCGGGACTAGCGGGAGAAATGAGCAGTTCTTC.

This sequence joins TRBV15 and TRBJ2-3; D may be TRBD2 (5 bases). V shed 0 bases and J shed 0 bases, with 19 bases lying between them. CDR1 is LNHNV, CDR2 YYDKDF, per germline (reference sequence). This CDR3 contains 19 residues. The CDR3 here is CATSRDRNTADTSTDTQYF. For the CDR3, the DNA is TGTGCCACCAGCAGAGACCGGAACACAGCGGATACTAGCACAGATACGCAGTATTTT.

This clone showed up just once. The CDR3 loop reads CATSSGTDKEQYF. The CDR3 DNA reads TGTGCCACCAGCAGCGGAACTGACAAGGAGCAGTACTTC. The rearrangement joins TRBV15 to TRBJ2-7; D is unresolved. Trimming took off 3 bases at V and 7 bases at J, with 13 bases between the two ends. Germline V gene lookup returns CDR1 LNHNV and CDR2 YYDKDF (reference sequence). The CDR3 spans 13 residues.

The V call is TRBV19, the J call TRBJ2-1; no clear D gene. This CDR3 spans 13 amino acids. Trimming removed 3 bases at V and 8 bases at J, with 11 bases between. CDR1 and CDR2 from the germline V gene are LNHDA and SQIVND (reference sequence). In nucleotides, the CDR3 is TGTGCCAGTAGTATGGCCCGACGGGATGAGCAGTTCTTC. Residues: CASSMARRDEQFF.

The chain uses TRBV28 and TRBJ2-7, with D perhaps TRBD2 (5 bases). The CDR3 sequence is 15 residues long. Germline-derived CDR1 and CDR2 are MDHEN and SYDVKM. Trimming shortened V by 7 bases and J by 2 bases, and 18 bases separated the two germline ends. The CDR3 loop reads CASTAGLATPYEQYF. CDR3 nucleotides: TGTGCCAGCACCGCCGGGCTAGCCACCCCCTACGAGCAGTACTTC. Complete variable domain (other parts from reference TRBV28 and TRBJ2-7): DVKVTQSSRYLVKRTGEKVFLECVQDMDHENMFWYRQDPGLGLRLIYFSYDVKMKEKGDIPEGYSVSREKKERFSLILESASTNQTSMYLCASTAGLATPYEQYFGPGTRLTVT.

The chain couples TRBV3-1 (or the pseudogene TRBV3-2) to TRBJ2-3, with 12 bases fitting TRBD2. Germline CDR1 reads LGHDT; CDR2 reads YNNKEL (reference sequence). CDR3 size: 17 residues. Losses at the gene ends were 4 bases for V and 1 base for J; bases not matched to a gene: 6. The CDR3 reads CASSLKLAGGGTDTQYF. Here the CDR3 DNA reads TGTGCCAGCAGCCTCAAACTAGCGGGAGGTGGCACAGATACGCAGTATTTT.

J is TRBJ1-1 and V is TRBV20-1; D is possibly TRBD1 (5 bases). CDR1 and CDR2 from the germline V gene are DFQATT and SNEGSKA (reference sequence). Trimming removed 7 bases from V and 6 bases from J, with 12 bases in between. This CDR3 is built from 11 residues. The CDR3 region has the DNA TGCAGTGGTCTTGGGACTGCTGAAGCTTTCTTT. Translated, it gives CSGLGTAEAFF.

The sample holds one count of this clone. The V call is TRBV11-1, the J call TRBJ2-7; the D gene is possibly TRBD2 (6 bases). CDR1 and CDR2 from the germline V gene are SGHAT and FQDESV (reference sequence). Trimming cost V 0 bases and J 0 bases, with 9 bases left between them. This CDR3 is 15 amino acids long. The CDR3 region is CASSLAAGSSYEQYF. CDR3 DNA sequence: TGTGCCAGCAGCTTAGCGGCGGGGAGCTCCTACGAGCAGTACTTC.

The J gene is TRBJ1-1, the V gene TRBV10-3, with D tentatively TRBD1 (5 bases). Trimming took 10 bases from V and 3 from J, leaving 18 bases between them. CDR1 is ENHRY and CDR2 is SYGVKD in the germline V gene. This CDR3 region has 14 residues. In DNA, the CDR3 is TGTGCCACCACGGCGGGGGAATTCGACACTGAAGCTTTCTTT. This codes for CATTAGEFDTEAFF.

The CDR3 here is CASSLDAGAGIYGYTF. CDR3 nucleotide sequence: TGTGCCAGCAGCTTGGACGCAGGGGCTGGAATCTATGGCTACACCTTC. The V call is TRBV5-5, the J call TRBJ1-2, with D perhaps TRBD1 (6 bases). CDR1 is SGHKS and CDR2 is YYEKEE in the germline V gene (reference sequence). This CDR3 region has 16 residues. V was shortened by 0 bases and J by 4 bases, with 16 bases between the two germline ends.

The V gene is TRBV5-1, the J gene TRBJ2-1; D unclear. The V and J ends lost 4 bases and 8 bases respectively, with 7 bases between them. CDR3 length: 11 amino acids. Germline lookup yields CDR1 SGHRS and CDR2 YFSETQ. The CDR3 nucleotides are TGCGCCAGCAGCGAGATGGATGAGCAGTTCTTC. This encodes CASSEMDEQFF.

This chain's CDR3 is CASSPTGGIGNTIYF. CDR3 in DNA: TGTGCCAGCTCACCGACAGGGGGAATTGGAAACACCATATATTTT. The chain couples TRBV18 to TRBJ1-3; 9 bases map to TRBD1. V lost 3 bases to trimming and J lost 3 bases; unmatched junction nucleotides: 3. Looked up from germline, CDR1 is KGHSH and CDR2 is LQKENI. CDR3 length: 15 amino acids.

As regards this clone: Different DNA sequences within this sample yield the same CDR3. The DNA for the CDR3 is TGTGCCAGCAGCCCGATGACAGGCGGGAATCAGCCCCAGCATTTT. It yields the protein CASSPMTGGNQPQHF. The chain employs TRBV7-2 and TRBJ1-5; the D gene is possibly TRBD1 (6 bases). The CDR3 is 15 amino acids. From germline, CDR1 is SGHTA and CDR2 FQGNSA. Trimming left V 5 bases short and J 4 bases short, with 15 bases between.

The rearrangement joins TRBV5-6 to TRBJ2-4; 7 positions match TRBD1. Germline-derived CDR1 and CDR2 are SGHDT and YYEEEE. The CDR3 extends over 14 amino acids. With V trimmed by 2 bases and J by 5 bases, 4 bases remained unmatched. This CDR3 is CASSLTGAQNIQYF. As DNA, the CDR3 is TGTGCCAGCAGCTTAACAGGGGCGCAAAACATTCAGTACTTC.

The V call is TRBV6-4, the J call TRBJ2-3, with 7 bases identical to TRBD2. This CDR3 is 14 amino acids long. Germline assignment: CDR1 MRHNA and CDR2 SNTAGT. V was clipped by 2 bases and J by 6 bases; unmatched bases: 5. The CDR3 DNA sequence: TGTGCCAGCAGTGACGTGGGAGGGTCGGATACGCAGTATTTT. It translates to CASSDVGGSDTQYF.

The CDR3: CAVSPSGNTGELFF. CDR3 coding DNA: TGCGCCGTATCCCCTAGCGGGAACACCGGGGAGCTGTTTTTT. The rearrangement uses TRBV5-1 and TRBJ2-2, with 7 positions matching TRBD2. The V gene end was trimmed by 10 bases and the J gene end by 1 base; junction bases not matched to a gene: 7. Germline V gene sequence: CDR1 SGHRS, CDR2 YFSETQ. The CDR3 runs to 14 residues.

CDR3 residues: CASSGGLAGGPYEQYF. In DNA, the CDR3 is TGCGCCAGCAGCGGGGGACTAGCGGGAGGGCCCTACGAGCAGTACTTC. V and J are TRBV5-1 and TRBJ2-7; 16 nucleotides agree with TRBD2. CDR1 is SGHRS, CDR2 YFSETQ, per germline. Unmatched junction bases numbered 3, after V lost 4 bases and J lost 2 bases. The CDR3 loop spans 16 amino acids.

CDR3 in amino acids: CASSQVRTSGGTGELFF. DNA for the CDR3: TGTGCCAGCAGCCAAGTTAGGACTAGCGGGGGGACCGGGGAGCTGTTTTTT. The rearrangement links TRBV3-1 (or the pseudogene TRBV3-2) to TRBJ2-2; the match to TRBD2 covers 14 bases. Trimming took 1 base from V and 5 from J; bases not matched to a gene: 3. The germline V gene encodes CDR1 LGHDT and CDR2 YNNKEL (reference sequence). The CDR3 covers 17 residues.

This clone showed up just a few times. The V call is TRBV7-8, the J call TRBJ2-3, with 7 bases that match TRBD2. The V segment lost 4 bases and the J segment 8 bases; nucleotides outside the gene matches: 21. The CDR3 runs 18 residues. CDR1 and CDR2 (germline): SGHVS, FQNEAQ. CDR3 loop: CASSSRLGGKGGMRTQYF. CDR3 DNA sequence: TGTGCCAGCAGCTCCCGGCTCGGCGGGAAGGGAGGGATGCGTACGCAGTATTTT. The whole variable domain, filled in from reference TRBV7-8 and TRBJ2-3, reads GAGVSQSPRYKVAKRGQDVALRCDPISGHVSLFWYQQALGQGPEFLTYFQNEAQLDKSGLPSDRFFAERPEGSVSTLKIQRTQQEDSAVYLCASSSRLGGKGGMRTQYFGPGTRLTVL.

The chain recombines TRBV7-9 with TRBJ2-7; 9 positions agree with TRBD1. The germline gives CDR1 SEHNR, CDR2 FQNEAQ (reference sequence). The CDR3 runs to 15 residues. Germline trimming cut 0 bases from V and 6 bases from J; bases unmatched to any gene: 6. The DNA of the CDR3 is TGTGCCAGCAGCTTAGCGACGGGACAGGGCTTCGAGCAGTACTTC. Encoded protein: CASSLATGQGFEQYF.

The chain recombines TRBV2 with TRBJ2-1; 12 bases agree with TRBD2. V lost 7 bases, J lost 9 bases, and 13 bases stayed unmatched. The CDR3 is made up of 16 amino acids. The germline V gene encodes CDR1 SNHLY and CDR2 FYNNEI. The CDR3 loop is CASIFELAGGFREQFF. The CDR3 DNA sequence: TGTGCCAGCATCTTCGAACTAGCGGGAGGTTTCCGTGAGCAGTTCTTC. Together with reference TRBV2 and TRBJ2-1, the CDR3 gives the full variable domain: EPEVTQTPSHQVTQMGQEVILRCVPISNHLYFYWYRQILGQKVEFLVSFYNNEISEKSEIFDDQFSVERPDGSNFTLKIRSTKLEDSAMYFCASIFELAGGFREQFFGPGTRLTVL.

The chain uses TRBV5-6 and TRBJ2-5, with 7 bases fitting TRBD1. V was clipped by 5 bases and J by 2 bases; unmatched bases: 9. Germline V gene sequence: CDR1 SGHDT, CDR2 YYEEEE. The CDR3 runs to 15 residues. The CDR3: CASSLPGTEQETQYF. CDR3 DNA: TGTGCCAGCAGTTTGCCCGGGACAGAACAAGAGACCCAGTACTTC.